This T cell receptor beta chain was captured in a study of human T cells and chemical hapten exposure. Findings of the study overall: The study found expanded TCRs formed significantly more large CDR3 similarity clusters than controls.

Time point here: pre-sensitization, week 0. Treatment given: therapeutic diphenylcyclopropenone sensitization with weekly scalp DPC. Germline lookup yields CDR1 SGHRS and CDR2 YFSETQ. V lost 4 bases, J lost 7 bases, and 7 bases stayed unmatched. The CDR3 runs to 14 residues. This clonotype has ten or more counts. Its specificity is not known. Via MiXCR, TCRdb re-called the RACE reads, giving one row per CDR3 protein. The sample yields tens of thousands of distinct CDR3 sequences, about 9.4% seen once. J is TRBJ2-1 and V is TRBV5-1, with 8 bases fitting TRBD1. Material: whole blood, obtained in connection with sensitization to the hapten diphenylcyclopropenone (DPC). The receptor was isolated from a woman aged 40 to 55 with alopecia areata. Some clones in this sample may be carry-over from other donors' samples. The CDR3 sequence is CASSATGGRNEQFF. The DNA of the CDR3 is TGCGCCAGCAGCGCTACAGGGGGAAGGAATGAGCAGTTCTTC.